This entry lists 11 T cell receptor beta chains sequenced from one sample in a study of control samples from healthy donors and cancer patients. Clones were sequenced by immunoSEQ multiplex PCR, and TCRdb holds only the in-frame ones, with some missing. The sample holds about 110,000 clones; approximately 90% are singletons and the top ten take approximately 15%. Sequencing was done on a sample of blood. Every receptor here comes from a woman aged 45-65 years in good health.

This chain connects TRBV5-6 to TRBJ1-6; D gene unclear. The V end was cut by 0 bases, the J end by 2 bases, with 12 bases between. From germline, CDR1 is SGHDT and CDR2 YYEEEE. The CDR3 has 17 amino acids. The CDR3 protein is CASSLGRAGTYNSPLHF. In DNA form, the CDR3 reads TGTGCCAGCAGCTTGGGGCGTGCTGGGACCTATAATTCACCCCTCCACTTT. Together with reference TRBV5-6 and TRBJ1-6, the CDR3 gives the full variable domain: DAGVTQSPTHLIKTRGQQVTLRCSPKSGHDTVSWYQQALGQGPQFIFQYYEEEERQRGNFPDRFSGHQFPNYSSELNVNALLLGDSALYLCASSLGRAGTYNSPLHFGNGTRLTVT.

The CDR3 region has the DNA TGTGCCAGCAGCCGTTCGCGACGGTACTCTGGAAACACCATATATTTT. This sequence encodes CASSRSRRYSGNTIYF. V usage is TRBV14 and J usage is TRBJ1-3; D uncertain. V lost 4 bases, J lost 0 bases, and 13 bases lay in between. The CDR3 totals 16 residues. Germline V gene sequence: CDR1 SGHDN, CDR2 FVKESK. Together with reference TRBV14 and TRBJ1-3, the CDR3 gives the full variable domain: EAGVTQFPSHSVIEKGQTVTLRCDPISGHDNLYWYRRVMGKEIKFLLHFVKESKQDESGMPNNRFLAERTGGTYSTLKVQPAELEDSGVYFCASSRSRRYSGNTIYFGEGSWLTVV.

The rearrangement joins TRBV6-6 to TRBJ2-7, with a tentative D call TRBD2 (6 bases). This CDR3 is 13 amino acids long. Per germline, CDR1 MNHNY and CDR2 SVGAGI (reference sequence). V was shortened by 7 bases and J by 5 bases, with 15 bases between the two germline ends. CDR3 sequence reads: CASKRRDLDEQYV. CDR3 DNA: TGTGCCAGCAAACGGCGGGACCTAGACGAGCAGTACGTC.

This clone was observed a single time. The chain recombines TRBV7-3 with TRBJ2-1, with no clear D. Germline CDR1 and CDR2: SGHTA and FQGTGA. CDR3 size: 15 residues. The V gene lost 5 bases and the J gene lost 7 bases, with 18 bases spanning the gap. The CDR3 reads CASSPTISSRNEQFF. DNA of the CDR3: TGTGCCAGCAGCCCCACCATTAGTTCCAGGAATGAGCAGTTCTTC. Filled out from reference TRBV7-3 and TRBJ2-1, the complete variable domain reads GAGVSQTPSNKVTEKGKYVELRCDPISGHTALYWYRQSLGQGPEFLIYFQGTGAADDSGLPNDRFFAVRPEGSVSTLKIQRTERGDSAVYLCASSPTISSRNEQFFGPGTRLTVL.

CDR3 residues: CASSLATPYNEQFF. The CDR3, as DNA: TGCGCCAGCAGTTTGGCGACCCCTTACAATGAGCAGTTCTTC. The genes are TRBV10-1 and TRBJ2-1; no clear D gene. The CDR3 totals 14 residues. V lost 5 bases to trimming and J lost 4 bases, with 12 bases between them. Germline-derived CDR1 and CDR2 are WNHNN and SYGVQD (reference sequence).

The genes are TRBV10-2 and TRBJ1-1; no definite D call. The CDR3 is 13 amino acids. Per the germline V gene, CDR1 is WSHSY and CDR2 is SAAADI. The V gene lost 3 bases and the J gene lost 7 bases, with 12 bases spanning the gap. The CDR3 DNA is TGCGCCAGCAGTGACGTGAGCGGGGTTGAAGCTTTCTTT. Protein product: CASSDVSGVEAFF.

The chain couples TRBV6-2 or TRBV6-3 to TRBJ2-1; D remains unclear. From germline, CDR1 is MNHEY and CDR2 SVGEGT. V was pared by 5 bases and J by 9 bases, with 23 bases between. CDR3 length equals 16 residues. This CDR3 reads CASSSTAAYEAIEQFF. For the CDR3, the DNA is TGTGCCAGCAGTAGCACAGCCGCCTATGAAGCGATTGAGCAGTTCTTC.

CDR3 DNA sequence: TGTGCCTGGAGTCTAGGGGTTATTGGAAACACCATATATTTT. It is translated as CAWSLGVIGNTIYF. V and J are TRBV30 and TRBJ1-3, with D perhaps TRBD1 (5 bases). The V end lost 2 bases, the J end lost 3 bases, and 11 bases lay between the germline ends. CDR3 length equals 14 residues. Germline V lookup: CDR1 GTSNPN, CDR2 SVGIG (reference sequence).

The chain recombines TRBV6-2 or TRBV6-3 with TRBJ1-3; D gene ambiguous. Germline loops: CDR1 MNHEY, CDR2 SVGEGT. The V gene lost 5 bases and the J gene lost 4 bases, with 9 bases spanning the gap. This CDR3 comprises 13 residues. CDR3 sequence: CASSAAGGNTIYF. The CDR3 DNA reads TGTGCCAGCAGTGCGGCGGGAGGAAACACCATATATTTT.

This sequence joins TRBV10-3 and TRBJ2-1; D assignment may be TRBD1 or TRBD2 (6 bases each). This CDR3 spans 14 amino acids. Germline V CDR1 and CDR2: ENHRY, SYGVKD. Between the trimmed V and J ends, which lost 9 bases and 6 bases, there was a span of 18 bases. CDR3 in amino acids: CAIELGGGVNEQFF. CDR3 coding DNA: TGTGCCATAGAGCTAGGAGGGGGTGTCAATGAGCAGTTCTTC.

This clone occurred once. The chain couples TRBV10-2 to TRBJ2-7; the D is unclear. CDR1 is WSHSY and CDR2 is SAAADI in the germline V gene. The CDR3 consists of 10 residues. V dropped 6 bases and J dropped 5 bases, with 5 bases sitting between them. The DNA of the CDR3 is TGCGCCAGCAGGCACCACGAGCAGTACTTC. Amino acid sequence: CASRHHEQYF.